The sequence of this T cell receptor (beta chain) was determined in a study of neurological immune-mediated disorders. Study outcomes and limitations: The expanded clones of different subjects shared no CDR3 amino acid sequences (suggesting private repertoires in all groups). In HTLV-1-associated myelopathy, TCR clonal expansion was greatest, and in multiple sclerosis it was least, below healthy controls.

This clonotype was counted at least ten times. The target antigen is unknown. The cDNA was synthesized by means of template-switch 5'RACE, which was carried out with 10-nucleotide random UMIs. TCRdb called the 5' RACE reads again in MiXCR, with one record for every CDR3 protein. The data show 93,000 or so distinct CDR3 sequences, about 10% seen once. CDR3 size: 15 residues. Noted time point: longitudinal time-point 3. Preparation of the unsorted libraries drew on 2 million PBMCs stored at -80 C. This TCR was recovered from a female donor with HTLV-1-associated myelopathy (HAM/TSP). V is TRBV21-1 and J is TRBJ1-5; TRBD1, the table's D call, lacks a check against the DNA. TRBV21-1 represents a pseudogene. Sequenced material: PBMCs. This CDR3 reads CASSPPLGPCAPQHF. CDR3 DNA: TGTGCCAGCAGCCCCCCCTTAGGCCCTTGCGCGCCCCAGCATTTT.